This T cell receptor (beta chain) is from a study of monozygotic twins with inflammatory bowel disease. Study-level findings and limits: Limited power may explain why concordant and discordant twins showed no difference in repertoire similarity.

Points on this clonotype: The antigen is not known.

TCRdb reanalyzed the 5' RACE reads, giving one entry per CDR3 protein sequence and no DNA. The sample shows fewer than 350,000 distinct CDR3 sequences, and 2% to 2.5% sits with its ten largest clones. From germline, CDR1 is PRHDT and CDR2 FYEKMQ (reference sequence). This CDR3 is 16 amino acids long. The clonotype originates from a human donor with ulcerative colitis or Crohn's disease, or a healthy co-twin of an affected twin (not recorded which). This chain joins TRBV13 and TRBJ2-7; absent DNA, TCRdb's TRBD2 call cannot be checked. Sequencing was done on a sample of blood. The CDR3 sequence: CASSEMVLAGPYEQYF.